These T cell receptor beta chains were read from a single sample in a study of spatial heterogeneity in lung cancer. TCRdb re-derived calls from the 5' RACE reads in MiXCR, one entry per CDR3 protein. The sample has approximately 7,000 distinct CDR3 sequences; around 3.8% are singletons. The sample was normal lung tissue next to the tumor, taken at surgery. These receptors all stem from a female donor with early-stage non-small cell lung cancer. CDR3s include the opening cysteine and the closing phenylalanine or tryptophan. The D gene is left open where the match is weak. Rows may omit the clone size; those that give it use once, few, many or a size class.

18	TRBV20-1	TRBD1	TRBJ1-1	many	TGCAGTGCTAGAGTCGACAGGGTTCGGCTCCGGAACCTCCATGAAGCTTTCTTT	CSARVDRVRLRNLHEAFF
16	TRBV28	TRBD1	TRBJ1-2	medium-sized	TGTGCCAGCAGTCTTAACCCGGGACAGGACAACTATGGCTACACCTTC	CASSLNPGQDNYGYTF
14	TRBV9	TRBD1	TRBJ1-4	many	TGTGCCAGCAGCGTGACAGGGGGAAATGAAAAACTGTTTTTT	CASSVTGGNEKLFF
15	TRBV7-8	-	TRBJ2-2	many	TGTGCCAGCAGCTACGGGAACGGGGGCACCGGGGAGCTGTTTTTT	CASSYGNGGTGELFF
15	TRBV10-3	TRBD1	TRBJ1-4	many	TGTGCCAGCGGGACAGGGGGCGCGTCTAATGAAAAACTGTTTTTT	CASGTGGASNEKLFF
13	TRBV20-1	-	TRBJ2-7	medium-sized	TGCAGTGCTAGGTCAGGCAGCACCTACGAGCAGTACTTC	CSARSGSTYEQYF
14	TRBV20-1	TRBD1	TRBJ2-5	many	TGCAGTGCTCACTTCAGACAGGGTCAAGAGACCCAGTACTTC	CSAHFRQGQETQYF
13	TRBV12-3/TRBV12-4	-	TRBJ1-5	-	TGTGCCAGCAGTTGGGAAGGGCCTCGACCCCAGCATTTT	CASSWEGPRPQHF
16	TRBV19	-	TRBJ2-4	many	TGTGCCAGTAGTAATACCCCGTCGACAACTGAAAACATTCAGTACTTC	CASSNTPSTTENIQYF
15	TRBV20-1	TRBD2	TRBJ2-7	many	TGCAGTGCCCCCAGGGGGCTAGCGGGGGTCGACGAGCAGTACTTC	CSAPRGLAGVDEQYF
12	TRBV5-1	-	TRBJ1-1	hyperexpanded	TGCGCCAGCGGCCAGGGAAGCACTGAAGCTTTCTTT	CASGQGSTEAFF
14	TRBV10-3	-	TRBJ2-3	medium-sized	TGTGCCTCCCGAGGGCAGGGTGCGGCAGATACGCAGTATTTT	CASRGQGAADTQYF
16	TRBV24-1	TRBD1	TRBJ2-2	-	TGTGCCACCAGTGATTTGCCCGGGACAGGGATCGGGGAGCTGTTTTTT	CATSDLPGTGIGELFF
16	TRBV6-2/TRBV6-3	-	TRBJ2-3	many	TGTGCCAGCAGACCCCGACTAGTCCGGAGCACAGATACGCAGTATTTT	CASRPRLVRSTDTQYF
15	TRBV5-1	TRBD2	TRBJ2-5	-	TGCGCCAGCAGCTTTAGCGGGGGCCGACAAGAGACCCAGTACTTC	CASSFSGGRQETQYF
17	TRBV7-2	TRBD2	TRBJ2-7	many	TGTGCCAGCAGCTTAAGGGCTAGCGGGGGGGTTTCCTACGAGCAGTACTTC	CASSLRASGGVSYEQYF
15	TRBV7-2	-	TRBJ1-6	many	TGTGCCAGCAGCCCAGGGCTTCCATATAATTCACCCCTCCACTTT	CASSPGLPYNSPLHF
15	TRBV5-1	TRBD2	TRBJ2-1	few	TGCGCCAGCAGATTAGCGGGCGGCTCCTACAATGAGCAGTTCTTC	CASRLAGGSYNEQFF
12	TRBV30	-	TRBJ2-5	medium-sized	TGTGCCTGGAGTACGTTTCGGGAGACCCAGTACTTC	CAWSTFRETQYF
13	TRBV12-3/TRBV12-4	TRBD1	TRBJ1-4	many	TGTGCCAGCTCCGGGACAGAAAATGAAAAACTGTTTTTT	CASSGTENEKLFF
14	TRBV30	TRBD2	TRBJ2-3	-	TGTGCCTGGAGTGCGGGGGGGAACACAGATACGCAGTATTTT	CAWSAGGNTDTQYF
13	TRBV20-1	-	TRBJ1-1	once	TGCAGTGCGCCCCTCCCAGGGAACACTGAAGCTTTCTTT	CSAPLPGNTEAFF
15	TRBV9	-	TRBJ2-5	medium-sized	TGTGCCAGCAGCGTAGATGGACGGCCCCAAGAGACCCAGTACTTC	CASSVDGRPQETQYF
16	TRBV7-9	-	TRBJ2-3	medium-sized	TGTGCCAGCACCGAACCCCGGGGTAGCTCCACAGATACGCAGTATTTT	CASTEPRGSSTDTQYF
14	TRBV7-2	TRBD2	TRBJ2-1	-	TGTGCCAGCAGCCCCGGACTAGCGGGAACTGAGCAGTTCTTC	CASSPGLAGTEQFF
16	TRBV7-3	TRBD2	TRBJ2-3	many	TGTGCCAGCAGCTCCGGACTAGCGGGGGACACAGATACGCAGTATTTT	CASSSGLAGDTDTQYF
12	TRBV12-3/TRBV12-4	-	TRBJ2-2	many	TGTGCCAGCAGGCGAGACACCGGGGAGCTGTTTTTT	CASRRDTGELFF
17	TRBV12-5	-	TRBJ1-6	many	TGTGCTAGTGGTTTGGGCCCCCAGGGCCCGGGGGAGTCACCCCTCCACTTT	CASGLGPQGPGESPLHF